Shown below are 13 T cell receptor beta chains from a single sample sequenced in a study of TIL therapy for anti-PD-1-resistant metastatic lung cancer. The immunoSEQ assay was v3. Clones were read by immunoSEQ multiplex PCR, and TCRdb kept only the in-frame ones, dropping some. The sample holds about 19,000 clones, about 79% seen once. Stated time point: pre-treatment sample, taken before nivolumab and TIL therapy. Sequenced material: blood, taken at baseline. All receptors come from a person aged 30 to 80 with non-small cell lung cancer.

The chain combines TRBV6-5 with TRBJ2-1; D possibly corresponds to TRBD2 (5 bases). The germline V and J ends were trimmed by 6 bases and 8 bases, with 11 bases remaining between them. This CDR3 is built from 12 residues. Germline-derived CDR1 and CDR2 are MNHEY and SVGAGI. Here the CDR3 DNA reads TGTGCCAGCAGGGAGGAGTCGGATGAGCAGTTCTTC. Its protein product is CASREESDEQFF.

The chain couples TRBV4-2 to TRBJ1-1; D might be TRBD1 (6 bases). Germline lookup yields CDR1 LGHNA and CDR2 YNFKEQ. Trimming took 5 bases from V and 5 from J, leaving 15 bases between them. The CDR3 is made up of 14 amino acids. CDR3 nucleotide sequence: TGTGCCAGCAGCAACCCGGGACAATGGACTGAAGCTTTCTTT. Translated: CASSNPGQWTEAFF.

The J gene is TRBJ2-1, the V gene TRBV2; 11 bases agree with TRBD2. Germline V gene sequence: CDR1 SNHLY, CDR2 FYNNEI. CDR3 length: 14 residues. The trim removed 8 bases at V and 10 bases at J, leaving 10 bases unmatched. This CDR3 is CASRRTSGPEEQFF. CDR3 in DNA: TGTGCCAGCCGACGGACTAGCGGGCCGGAGGAGCAGTTCTTC. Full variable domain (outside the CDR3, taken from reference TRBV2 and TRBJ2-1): EPEVTQTPSHQVTQMGQEVILRCVPISNHLYFYWYRQILGQKVEFLVSFYNNEISEKSEIFDDQFSVERPDGSNFTLKIRSTKLEDSAMYFCASRRTSGPEEQFFGPGTRLTVL.

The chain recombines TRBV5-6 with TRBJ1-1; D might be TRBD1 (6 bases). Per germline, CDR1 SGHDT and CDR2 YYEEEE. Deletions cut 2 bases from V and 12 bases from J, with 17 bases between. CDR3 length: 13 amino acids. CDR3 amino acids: CASSLRRGTRTFF. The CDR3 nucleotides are TGTGCCAGCAGCTTAAGGAGGGGGACAAGGACTTTCTTT.

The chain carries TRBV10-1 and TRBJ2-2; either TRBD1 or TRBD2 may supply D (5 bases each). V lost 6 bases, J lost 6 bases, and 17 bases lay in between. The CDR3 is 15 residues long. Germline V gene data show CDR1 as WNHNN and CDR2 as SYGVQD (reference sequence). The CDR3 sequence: CASRMDDVGAGELFF. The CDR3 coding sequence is TGCGCCAGCAGGATGGACGACGTGGGGGCCGGGGAGCTGTTTTTT.

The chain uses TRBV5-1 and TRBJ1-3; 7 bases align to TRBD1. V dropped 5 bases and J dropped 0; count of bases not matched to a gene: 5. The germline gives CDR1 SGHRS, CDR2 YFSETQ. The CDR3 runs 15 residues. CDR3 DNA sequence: TGCGCCAGCAGGCCAACAGGGGTCTCTGGAAACACCATATATTTT. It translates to CASRPTGVSGNTIYF.

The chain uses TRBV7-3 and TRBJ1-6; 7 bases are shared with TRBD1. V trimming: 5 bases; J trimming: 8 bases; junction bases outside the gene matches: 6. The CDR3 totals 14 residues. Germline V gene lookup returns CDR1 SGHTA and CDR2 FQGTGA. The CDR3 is CASSRGQPYSPLHF. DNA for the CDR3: TGTGCCAGCAGCAGGGGACAGCCTTATTCACCCCTCCACTTT.

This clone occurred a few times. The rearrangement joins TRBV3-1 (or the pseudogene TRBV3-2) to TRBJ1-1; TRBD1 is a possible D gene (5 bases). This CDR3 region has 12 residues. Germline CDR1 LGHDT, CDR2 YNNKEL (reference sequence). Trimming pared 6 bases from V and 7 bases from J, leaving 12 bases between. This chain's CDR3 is CASRDMRGEAFF. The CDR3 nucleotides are TGTGCCAGCAGAGATATGAGGGGTGAAGCTTTCTTT.

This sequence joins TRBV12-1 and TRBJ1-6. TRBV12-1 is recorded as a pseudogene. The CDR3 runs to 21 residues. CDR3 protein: CASSFLGGTVPDRSYNSPLHF. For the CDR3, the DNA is TGTGCCAGCAGCTTTCTAGGCGGGACGGTCCCTGATCGGTCCTATAATTCACCCCTCCACTTT.

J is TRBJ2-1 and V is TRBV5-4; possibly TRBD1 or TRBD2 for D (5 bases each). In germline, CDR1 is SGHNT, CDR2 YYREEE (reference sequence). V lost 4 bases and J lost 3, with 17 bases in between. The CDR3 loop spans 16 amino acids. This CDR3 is CASSPQRDRGYNEQFF. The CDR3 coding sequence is TGTGCCAGCAGCCCACAAAGGGACCGGGGCTACAATGAGCAGTTCTTC.

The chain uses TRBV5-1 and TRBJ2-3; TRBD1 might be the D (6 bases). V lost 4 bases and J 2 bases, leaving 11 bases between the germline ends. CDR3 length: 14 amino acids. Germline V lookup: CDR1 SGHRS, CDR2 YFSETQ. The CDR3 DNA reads TGCGCCAGCAGCGGGGGACAACCCACAGATACGCAGTATTTT. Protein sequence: CASSGGQPTDTQYF.

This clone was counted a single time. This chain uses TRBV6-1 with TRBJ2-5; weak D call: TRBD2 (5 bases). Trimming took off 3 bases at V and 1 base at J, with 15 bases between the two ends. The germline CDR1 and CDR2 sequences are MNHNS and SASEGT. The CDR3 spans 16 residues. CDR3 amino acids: CASSEKMGDGQETQYF. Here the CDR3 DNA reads TGTGCCAGCAGTGAGAAGATGGGAGATGGCCAAGAGACCCAGTACTTC.

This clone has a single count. The CDR3 sequence is CASSYRLAGSREQYF. The CDR3 DNA reads TGTGCCAGCAGCTATAGACTAGCGGGGTCTCGGGAGCAGTACTTC. The chain uses TRBV7-8 and TRBJ2-7; 11 positions match TRBD2. This CDR3 contains 15 residues. V shed 4 bases, J shed 7 bases, and the junction held 9 bases outside the gene matches. Germline CDR1 SGHVS, CDR2 FQNEAQ.